A single sample gave rise to the 4 T cell receptor beta chains below, sequenced in a study of cytomegalovirus exposure and HLA in healthy donors. Measured with immunoSEQ multiplex PCR; TCRdb has only the in-frame clones, and not every one. Among 200,000 or so clones listed, 80% to 90% were seen once. The sequenced sample was PBMCs. All receptors come from a woman under 40 in good health and CMV-seropositive.

In the case of this clone: At one end the junction does not follow the germline gene, possibly because of a read error. This chain links TRBV7-9 with TRBJ1-1; D ambiguous. The germline CDR1 and CDR2 sequences are SEHNR and FQNEAQ (reference sequence). The CDR3 spans 11 residues. The CDR3 DNA is TGTGCCAGCAGCTTAGCGCTCGCTTTCGGGTTT. Protein: CASSLALAFGF.

V gene TRBV10-3 combines with J gene TRBJ1-1, with no clear D. This CDR3 comprises 13 residues. The germline gives CDR1 ENHRY, CDR2 SYGVKD. V lost 4 bases and J 4 bases, leaving 10 bases between the germline ends. Here the CDR3 DNA reads TGTGCCATCAGTGCCGAACTATCCACTGAAGCTTTCTTT. Encoded protein: CAISAELSTEAFF.

The rearrangement joins TRBV18 to TRBJ1-4, with D possibly matching TRBD1 (6 bases). The V end was cut by 3 bases, the J end by 4 bases, with 9 bases between. In germline, CDR1 is KGHSH, CDR2 LQKENI. CDR3 length: 14 residues. CDR3 bases: TGTGCCAGCTCACCCCAGGGGTTTAATGAAAAACTGTTTTTT. Translated, it gives CASSPQGFNEKLFF.

CDR3 protein: CASSPYRLHQETQYF. The CDR3 DNA sequence: TGTGCCAGCAGCCCTTACAGACTACACCAAGAGACCCAGTACTTC. This chain connects TRBV7-9 to TRBJ2-5; TRBD2 is a possible D gene (5 bases). Trimming removed 5 bases at V and 0 bases at J, with 13 bases between. This CDR3 region has 15 residues. In germline, CDR1 is SEHNR, CDR2 FQNEAQ (reference sequence).